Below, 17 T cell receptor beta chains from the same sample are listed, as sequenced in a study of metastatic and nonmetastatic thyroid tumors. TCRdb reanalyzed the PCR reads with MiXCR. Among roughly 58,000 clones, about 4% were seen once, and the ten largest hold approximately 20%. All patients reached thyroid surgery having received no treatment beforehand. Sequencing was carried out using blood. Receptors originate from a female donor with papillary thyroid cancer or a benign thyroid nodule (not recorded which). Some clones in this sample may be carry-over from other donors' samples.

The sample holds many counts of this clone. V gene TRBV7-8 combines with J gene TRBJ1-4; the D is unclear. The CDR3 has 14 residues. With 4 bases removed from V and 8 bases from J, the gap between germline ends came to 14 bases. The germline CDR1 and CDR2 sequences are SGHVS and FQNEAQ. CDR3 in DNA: TGTGCCAGCAGCTCCCGAAGGAGGGAAGAAAAACTGTTTTTT. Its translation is CASSSRRREEKLFF. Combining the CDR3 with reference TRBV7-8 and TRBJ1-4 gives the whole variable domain GAGVSQSPRYKVAKRGQDVALRCDPISGHVSLFWYQQALGQGPEFLTYFQNEAQLDKSGLPSDRFFAERPEGSVSTLKIQRTQQEDSAVYLCASSSRRREEKLFFGSGTQLSVL.

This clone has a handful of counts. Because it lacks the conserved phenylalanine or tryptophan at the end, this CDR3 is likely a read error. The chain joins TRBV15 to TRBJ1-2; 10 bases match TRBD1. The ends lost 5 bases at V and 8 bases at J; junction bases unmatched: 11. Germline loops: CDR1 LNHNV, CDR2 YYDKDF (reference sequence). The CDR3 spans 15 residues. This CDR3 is CATSSRDRGSLGYTS. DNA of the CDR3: TGTGCCACCAGCTCCCGGGACAGGGGTTCCTTAGGCTACACCTCC.

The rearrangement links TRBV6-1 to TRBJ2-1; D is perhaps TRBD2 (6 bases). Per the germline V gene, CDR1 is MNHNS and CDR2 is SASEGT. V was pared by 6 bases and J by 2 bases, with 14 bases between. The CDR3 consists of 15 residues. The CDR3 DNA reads TGTGCCAGCAGGTCTAGCGTTGGTACCTACAATGAGCAGTTCTTC. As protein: CASRSSVGTYNEQFF.

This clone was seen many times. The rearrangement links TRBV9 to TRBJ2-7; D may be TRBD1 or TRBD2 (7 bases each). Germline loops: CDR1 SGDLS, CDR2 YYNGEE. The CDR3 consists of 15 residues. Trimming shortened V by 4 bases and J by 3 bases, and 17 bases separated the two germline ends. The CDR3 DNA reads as TGTGCCAGCAGCCCCGGGGGGACAGCCATCTACGAGCAGTACTTC. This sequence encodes CASSPGGTAIYEQYF.

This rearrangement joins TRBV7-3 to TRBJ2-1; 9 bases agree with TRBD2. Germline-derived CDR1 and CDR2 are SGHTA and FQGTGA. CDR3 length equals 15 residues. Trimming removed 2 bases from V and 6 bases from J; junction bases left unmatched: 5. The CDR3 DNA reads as TGTGCCAGCAGCTTATCGGCGGGAGGGGTCAATGAGCAGTTCTTC. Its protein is CASSLSAGGVNEQFF.

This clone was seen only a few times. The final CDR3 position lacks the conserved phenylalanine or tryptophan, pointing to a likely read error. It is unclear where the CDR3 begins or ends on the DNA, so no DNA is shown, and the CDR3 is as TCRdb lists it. CDR3 in amino acids: CASILGCSGR. This chain joins TRBV7-2 and TRBJ2-7. 10 amino acids form the CDR3, both terminal residues included. Germline-derived CDR1 and CDR2 are SGHTA and FQGNSA.

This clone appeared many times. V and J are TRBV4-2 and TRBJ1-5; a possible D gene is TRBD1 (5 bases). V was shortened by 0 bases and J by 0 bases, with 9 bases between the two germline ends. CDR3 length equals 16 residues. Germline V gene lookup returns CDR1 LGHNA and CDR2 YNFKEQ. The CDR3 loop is CASSQEGPNSNQPQHF. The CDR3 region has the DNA TGTGCCAGCAGCCAAGAGGGGCCCAATAGCAATCAGCCCCAGCATTTT.

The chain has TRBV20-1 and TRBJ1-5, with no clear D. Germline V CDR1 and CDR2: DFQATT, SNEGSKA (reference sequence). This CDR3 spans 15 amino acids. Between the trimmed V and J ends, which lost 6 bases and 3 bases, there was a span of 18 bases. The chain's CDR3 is CSAKTALGANQPQHF. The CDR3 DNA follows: TGCAGTGCAAAGACGGCTTTAGGAGCCAATCAGCCCCAGCATTTT.

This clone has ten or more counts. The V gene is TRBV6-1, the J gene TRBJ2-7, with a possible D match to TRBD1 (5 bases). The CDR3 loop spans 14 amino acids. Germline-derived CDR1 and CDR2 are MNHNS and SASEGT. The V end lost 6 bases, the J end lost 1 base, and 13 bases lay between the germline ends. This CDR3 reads CASSPWGRSYEQYF. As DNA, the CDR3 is TGTGCCAGCAGCCCCTGGGGCAGGTCCTACGAGCAGTACTTC.

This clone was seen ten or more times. The DNA of the CDR3 is TGTGCCAGCAGCCCTCGGGAGGGGCGGTATGAGCAGTTCTTC. It translates to CASSPREGRYEQFF. The rearrangement joins TRBV7-3 to TRBJ2-1, with 8 bases aligning to TRBD2. The germline V gene encodes CDR1 SGHTA and CDR2 FQGTGA. The CDR3 consists of 14 residues. J gave up 8 bases and V 5 bases, and 8 bases lay outside the gene matches. The variable domain in full, completed from reference TRBV7-3 and TRBJ2-1, reads GAGVSQTPSNKVTEKGKYVELRCDPISGHTALYWYRQSLGQGPEFLIYFQGTGAADDSGLPNDRFFAVRPEGSVSTLKIQRTERGDSAVYLCASSPREGRYEQFFGPGTRLTVL.

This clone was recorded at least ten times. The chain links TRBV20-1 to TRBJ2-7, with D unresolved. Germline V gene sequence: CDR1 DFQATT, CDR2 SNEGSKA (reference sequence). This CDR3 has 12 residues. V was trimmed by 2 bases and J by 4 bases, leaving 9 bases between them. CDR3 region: CSARITNYEQYF. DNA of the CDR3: TGCAGTGCTAGAATTACTAATTACGAGCAGTACTTC.

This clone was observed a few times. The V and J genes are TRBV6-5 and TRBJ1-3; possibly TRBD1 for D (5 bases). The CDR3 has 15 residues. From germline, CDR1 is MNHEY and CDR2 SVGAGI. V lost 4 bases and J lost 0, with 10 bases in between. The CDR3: CASSLGQTSGNTIYF. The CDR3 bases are TGTGCCAGCAGTTTGGGGCAGACCTCTGGAAACACCATATATTTT.

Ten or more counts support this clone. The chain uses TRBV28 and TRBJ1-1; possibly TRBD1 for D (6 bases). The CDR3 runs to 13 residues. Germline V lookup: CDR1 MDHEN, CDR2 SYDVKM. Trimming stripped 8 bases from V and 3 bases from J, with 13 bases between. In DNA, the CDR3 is TGTGCCAGCCAACAGGGCGGGGACACTGAAGCTTTCTTT. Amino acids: CASQQGGDTEAFF.

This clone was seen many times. In DNA form, the CDR3 reads TGTGCCAGCAGCGCTACTAGCGGTTCCTACGAGCAGTACTTC. As protein: CASSATSGSYEQYF. The rearrangement uses TRBV9 and TRBJ2-7, with TRBD2 matching 8 bases. Germline V gene lookup returns CDR1 SGDLS and CDR2 YYNGEE. The J segment lost 1 base and the V segment lost 3 bases, leaving 3 bases of the junction unmatched. The CDR3 length is 14 residues.

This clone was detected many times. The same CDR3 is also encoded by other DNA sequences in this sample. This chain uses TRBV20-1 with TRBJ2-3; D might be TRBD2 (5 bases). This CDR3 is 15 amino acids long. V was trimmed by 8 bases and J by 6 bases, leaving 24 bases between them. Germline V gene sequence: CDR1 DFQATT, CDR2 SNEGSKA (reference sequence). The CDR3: CSTPNPEGLLDTQYF. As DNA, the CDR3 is TGCAGTACCCCCAATCCAGAGGGCTTATTGGATACGCAGTATTTT.

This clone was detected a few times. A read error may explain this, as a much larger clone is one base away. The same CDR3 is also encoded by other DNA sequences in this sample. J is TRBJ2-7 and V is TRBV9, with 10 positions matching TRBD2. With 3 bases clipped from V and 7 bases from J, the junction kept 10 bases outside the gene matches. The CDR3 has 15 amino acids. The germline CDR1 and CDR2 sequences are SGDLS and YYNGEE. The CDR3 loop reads CASSGDLAGDGEQYF. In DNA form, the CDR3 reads TGTGCCAGCAGCGGGGACCTAGCGGGAGATGGTGAGCAGTACTTC.

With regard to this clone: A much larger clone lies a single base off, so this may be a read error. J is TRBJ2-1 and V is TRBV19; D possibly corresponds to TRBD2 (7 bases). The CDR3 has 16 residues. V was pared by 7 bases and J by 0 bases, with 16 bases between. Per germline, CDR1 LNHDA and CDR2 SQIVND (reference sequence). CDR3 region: CASKGGGLGSYNEQFF. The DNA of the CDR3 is TGTGCCAGTAAGGGGGGGGGACTCGGCTCCTACAATGAGCAGTTCTTC.